This TCR beta chain was identified in a study of Tregs in tolerant kidney transplant recipients. Sequencing used immunoSEQ multiplex PCR; TCRdb keeps in-frame clones, though not all of them. This sample's table reports 5,800 or so clones. This clone shows up as medium-sized (0.01 to 0.1%) by frequency. The missing CDR3 end, 3 residues past where the read stops, is filled in from the germline J gene. Mixed chimerism was transient after nonmyeloablative marrow transplants from related graft donors. The V gene lost 5 bases and the J gene lost 4 bases, with 15 bases spanning the gap. The CDR3 loop spans 15 amino acids. Germline V CDR1 and CDR2: DFQATT, SNEGSKA (reference sequence).

The origin of this receptor is a human patient who received a combined kidney and bone marrow transplant. Some T cells may be provided by the graft donor. The rearrangement links TRBV20-1 to TRBJ2-6; D perhaps matches TRBD1 (6 bases). This specimen consisted of CD4+ T cells from blood (PBMCs), obtained 6 months after the transplant. The CDR3 DNA, read in part, is TGCAGTGCTCGACAACCAGGGGCCGGGGCCAACGTC. It encodes CSARQPGAGANV. In full, the CDR3 is CSARQPGAGANVLTF.